The 11 T cell receptor beta chains below come from one sample, sequenced in a study of cytomegalovirus exposure and HLA in healthy donors. The PCR contained 60 Vbeta and 13 Jbeta primers. Libraries were prepared by immunoSEQ multiplex PCR; TCRdb keeps only in-frame clonotypes and omits some of them. The sample lists about 75,000 clones; 84% were seen once. Sequencing was performed on PBMCs. These receptors were collected from a man aged 65 to 85 in good health and CMV-seropositive.

This clone occurred a few times. The chain recombines TRBV9 with TRBJ2-1; 15 bases agree with TRBD2. The trim removed 10 bases at V and 7 bases at J, leaving 6 bases unmatched. This CDR3 spans 14 amino acids. Germline V gives CDR1 SGDLS, CDR2 YYNGEE. This chain's CDR3 is CAHPGLAGGNEQFF. CDR3 nucleotide sequence: TGTGCCCACCCGGGACTAGCGGGGGGTAATGAGCAGTTCTTC.

This sequence joins TRBV5-8 and TRBJ2-5; 9 nucleotides align to TRBD1. V lost 2 bases and J lost 5; bases outside the gene matches: 7. The CDR3 is 15 residues long. In germline, CDR1 is SGHTS, CDR2 YDEGEE. CDR3 DNA sequence: TGTGCCAGCAGCTTTTCCGGGACAGGGAAGGAGACCCAGTACTTC. This encodes CASSFSGTGKETQYF.

This clone was seen just once. This chain connects TRBV7-2 to TRBJ2-1, with unresolved D. V was shortened by 5 bases and J by 1 base, with 12 bases between the two germline ends. CDR1 and CDR2 (germline): SGHTA, FQGNSA. The CDR3 contains 15 residues. Here the CDR3 reads CASSQGPGSYNEQFF. The CDR3 DNA follows: TGTGCCAGCAGCCAAGGCCCCGGGTCCTACAATGAGCAGTTCTTC.

This sequence joins TRBV13 and TRBJ1-1, with 9 bases lining up with TRBD1. From germline, CDR1 is PRHDT and CDR2 FYEKMQ (reference sequence). The CDR3 extends over 13 amino acids. J was trimmed by 6 bases and V by 5 bases; bases with no gene match: 4. The CDR3 DNA follows: TGTGCCAGCAGCCTCCGGACAGGGGCTGAAGCTTTCTTT. Translated: CASSLRTGAEAFF.

The J gene is TRBJ2-3, the V gene TRBV6-5; 7 positions agree with TRBD2. The junction had 4 bases not matched to a gene; V was cut back by 3 bases and J by 7 bases. The CDR3 extends over 13 amino acids. CDR1 is MNHEY, CDR2 SVGAGI, per germline. CDR3 region: CASSYGRENTQYF. CDR3 in DNA: TGTGCCAGCAGTTATGGGAGGGAAAATACGCAGTATTTT.

This chain connects TRBV13 to TRBJ2-1; 7 nucleotides agree with TRBD2. CDR1 is PRHDT, CDR2 FYEKMQ, per germline (reference sequence). The CDR3 covers 16 residues. Trimming cost V 5 bases and J 6 bases; bases outside gene matches: 13. CDR3 protein: CASSPVPSGTLNEQFF. CDR3 sequence (DNA): TGTGCCAGCAGCCCCGTTCCCAGCGGGACGCTCAATGAGCAGTTCTTC.

In this sample, this clone turned up once. CDR3 coding DNA: TGTGCCAGCAGCGTCGCCCCATATTTCTCGGGACAGGGGAGCTCTGGGGCCAACGTCCTGACTTTC. This gives the protein CASSVAPYFSGQGSSGANVLTF. The V call is TRBV9, the J call TRBJ2-6, with 10 bases identical to TRBD1. Germline V gives CDR1 SGDLS, CDR2 YYNGEE. CDR3 size: 22 residues. V lost 2 bases, J lost 0 bases, and 17 bases stayed unmatched. Full variable domain (rest looked up from reference TRBV9 and TRBJ2-6): DSGVTQTPKHLITATGQRVTLRCSPRSGDLSVYWYQQSLDQGLQFLIQYYNGEERAKGNILERFSAQQFPDLHSELNLSSLELGDSALYFCASSVAPYFSGQGSSGANVLTFGAGSRLTVL.

The sample holds one count of this clone. The chain links TRBV11-2 to TRBJ1-1, with D perhaps matching TRBD1 (5 bases). The CDR3 is 15 amino acids. Germline lookup yields CDR1 SGHAT and CDR2 FQNNGV. Trimming shortened V by 7 bases and J by 0 bases, and 15 bases separated the two germline ends. The CDR3: CASTKWGGMNTEAFF. CDR3 sequence (DNA): TGTGCCAGCACCAAGTGGGGGGGGATGAACACTGAAGCTTTCTTT.

The sample holds one count of this clone. This chain links TRBV4-1 with TRBJ1-6; D gene unclear. V lost 3 bases and J lost 6, with 12 bases in between. Germline values: CDR1 MGHRA, CDR2 YSYEKL. This CDR3 has 15 amino acids. This CDR3 reads CASSQGPLGNSPLHF. For the CDR3, the DNA is TGCGCCAGCAGCCAGGGCCCCTTGGGTAATTCACCCCTCCACTTT.

The V call is TRBV10-3, the J call TRBJ2-3, with a weak D call TRBD1 (5 bases). V was clipped by 0 bases and J by 1 base, with 8 bases between them. This CDR3 region has 15 residues. CDR1 is ENHRY, CDR2 SYGVKD, per germline. This CDR3 is CAISESLQGTDTQYF. CDR3 sequence (DNA): TGTGCCATCAGTGAGTCGTTACAGGGCACAGATACGCAGTATTTT.

V is TRBV10-2 and J is TRBJ1-6; a possible D gene is TRBD1 (5 bases). V lost 7 bases, J lost 7 bases, and 11 bases lay in between. CDR3 length: 13 residues. CDR1 and CDR2 from the germline V gene are WSHSY and SAAADI. The CDR3 is CASTGERNSPLHF. DNA of the CDR3: TGCGCCAGCACGGGGGAGAGAAATTCACCCCTCCACTTT.